These T cell receptor beta chains were read from a single sample in a study of molecular identifiers for immune sequencing clone quantification. Each CDR3 protein gets one entry after TCRdb re-called the PCR reads with MiXCR. The data hold approximately 320,000 distinct CDR3 sequences, with roughly 24% observed a single time. Sample: naive CD8+ T cells from blood, with Jurkat cell RNA spiked in. These receptors came from a human donor in good health. Some libraries in this study had Jurkat cell RNA spiked in. CDR3s include the opening cysteine and the closing phenylalanine or tryptophan. Fields, in order: V gene, clone size, CDR3 protein. Rows give clone size only sometimes, using once, few, many, or a class for an expanded clone.

TRBV2 | - | CASSFFRTGGSCNEQFF
TRBV29-1 | - | CSADGTGEKGYEQYF
TRBV6-6 | many | CASRDKQRSANEKLFF
TRBV29-1 | few | CSVRISQETQYF
TRBV9 | - | CASSVVRTNTEAFF
TRBV25-1 | many | CASSDPGQGYNEQYF
TRBV13 | - | CASGLGQGARNEQFF
TRBV4-1 | many | CASSQGRVPIRDTQYF
TRBV27 | many | CASSLGQGLVDGYTF
TRBV14 | few | CASSQDLLGVQFF
TRBV25-1 | - | CASSETGGFEQYF
TRBV7-9 | - | CASSLSLRGPHSPLHF
TRBV11-2 | once | CASSSSSNGQFF
TRBV7-3 | - | CASSLALAGVSEQFF
TRBV30 | few | CAWRVGASNEQFF